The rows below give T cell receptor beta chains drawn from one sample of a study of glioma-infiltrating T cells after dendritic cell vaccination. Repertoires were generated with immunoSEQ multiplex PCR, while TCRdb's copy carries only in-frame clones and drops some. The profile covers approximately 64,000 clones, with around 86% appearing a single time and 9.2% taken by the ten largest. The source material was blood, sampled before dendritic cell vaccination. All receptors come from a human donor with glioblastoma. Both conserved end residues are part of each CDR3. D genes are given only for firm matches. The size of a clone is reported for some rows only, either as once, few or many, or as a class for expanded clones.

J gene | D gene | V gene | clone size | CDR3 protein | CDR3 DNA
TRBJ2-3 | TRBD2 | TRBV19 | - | CASSSASGGAYTQYF | TGTGCCAGTAGTAGTGCTAGCGGGGGGGCCTATACGCAGTATTTT
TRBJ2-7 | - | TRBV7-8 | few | CASSLAQGEQYF | TGTGCCAGCAGCCTGGCCCAGGGCGAGCAGTACTTC
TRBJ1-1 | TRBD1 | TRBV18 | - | CASSRGQGALNTEAFF | TGTGCCAGCTCCCGAGGACAGGGGGCATTGAACACTGAAGCTTTCTTT
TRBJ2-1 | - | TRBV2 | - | CASRHPGHPSYNEQFF | TGTGCCAGCAGGCATCCGGGACACCCCTCCTACAATGAGCAGTTCTTC
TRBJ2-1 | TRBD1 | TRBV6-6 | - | CASSYSTGGYNEQFF | TGTGCCAGCAGTTACTCGACAGGGGGCTACAATGAGCAGTTCTTC
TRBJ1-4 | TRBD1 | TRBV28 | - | CASSLQGGNEKLFF | TGTGCCAGCAGTTTACAGGGGGGTAATGAAAAACTGTTTTTT
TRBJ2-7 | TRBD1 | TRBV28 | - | CASRQGSSEQYF | TGTGCCAGCCGACAGGGTAGCTCCGAGCAGTACTTC
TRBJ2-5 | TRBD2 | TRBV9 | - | CASSVAGGADRWEETQYF | TGTGCCAGCAGCGTAGCGGGGGGGGCCGACAGGTGGGAGGAGACCCAGTACTTC
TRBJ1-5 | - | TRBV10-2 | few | CASRPPGLDQPQHF | TGCGCCAGCAGGCCCCCAGGGTTGGACCAGCCCCAGCATTTT
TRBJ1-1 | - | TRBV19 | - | CASSSTGHTEAFF | TGTGCCAGTAGTAGTACAGGGCACACTGAAGCTTTCTTT
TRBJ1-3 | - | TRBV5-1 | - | CASSLRGALEAGNTIYF | TGCGCCAGCAGCTTACGGGGGGCATTAGAGGCTGGAAACACCATATATTTT
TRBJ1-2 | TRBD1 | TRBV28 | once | CASTNGQGVDGYTF | TGTGCCAGCACCAACGGACAGGGAGTGGATGGCTACACCTTC
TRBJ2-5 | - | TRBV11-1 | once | CASTREAGRETQYF | TGTGCCAGCACCAGAGAGGCGGGGCGAGAGACCCAGTACTTC
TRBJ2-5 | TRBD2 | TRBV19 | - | CASSSGGGWETQYF | TGTGCCAGTAGTAGTGGCGGGGGGTGGGAGACCCAGTACTTC
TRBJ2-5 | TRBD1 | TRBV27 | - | CASSFWTTGGRETQYF | TGTGCCAGCAGTTTTTGGACGACAGGGGGTAGGGAGACCCAGTACTTC
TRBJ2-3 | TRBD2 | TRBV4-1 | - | CASSPLLTSGGKDTQYF | TGCGCCAGCAGCCCTTTACTGACTAGCGGGGGTAAAGATACGCAGTATTTT
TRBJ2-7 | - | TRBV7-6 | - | CASSLDPGLTYEQYF | TGTGCCAGCAGCTTAGATCCGGGGTTGACCTACGAGCAGTACTTC
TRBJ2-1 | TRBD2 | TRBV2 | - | CASTTSGASSYNEQFF | TGTGCCAGCACCACTAGCGGGGCCAGCTCCTACAATGAGCAGTTCTTC
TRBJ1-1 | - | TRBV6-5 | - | CASSYSRQGQAFF | TGTGCCAGCAGTTACTCCAGGCAGGGGCAAGCTTTCTTT
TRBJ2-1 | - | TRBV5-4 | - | CASSRRDSLRNEQFF | TGTGCCAGCAGCCGCCGGGACTCCCTCAGGAATGAGCAGTTCTTC
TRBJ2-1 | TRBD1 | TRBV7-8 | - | CASSPPPGQGYYNEQFF | TGTGCCAGCAGCCCGCCCCCGGGACAGGGGTACTACAATGAGCAGTTCTTC
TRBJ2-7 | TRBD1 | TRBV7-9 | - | CASSPWTGVEEQYF | TGTGCCAGCAGCCCCTGGACAGGGGTTGAGGAGCAGTACTTC
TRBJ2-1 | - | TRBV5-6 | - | CASSLYFQGYNEQFF | TGTGCCAGCAGCTTGTATTTCCAGGGGTACAATGAGCAGTTCTTC
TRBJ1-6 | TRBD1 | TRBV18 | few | CASSPRQGDNSPLHF | TGTGCCAGCTCACCACGACAGGGTGATAATTCACCCCTCCACTTT